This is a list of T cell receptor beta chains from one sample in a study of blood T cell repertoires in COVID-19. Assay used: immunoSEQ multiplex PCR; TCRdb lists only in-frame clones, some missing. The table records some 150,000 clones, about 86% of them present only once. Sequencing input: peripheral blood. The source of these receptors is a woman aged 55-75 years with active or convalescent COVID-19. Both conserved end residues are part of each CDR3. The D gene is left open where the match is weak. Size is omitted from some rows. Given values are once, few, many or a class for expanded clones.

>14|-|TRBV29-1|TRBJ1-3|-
CSVGTGISGNTIYF
TGCAGCGTCGGTACAGGGATCTCTGGAAACACCATATATTTT
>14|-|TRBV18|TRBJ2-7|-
CASSRGGGSYEQYF
TGTGCCAGCTCCAGAGGGGGTGGGTCCTACGAGCAGTACTTC
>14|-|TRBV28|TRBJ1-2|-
CASSLGRRNYGYTF
TGTGCCAGCAGTTTAGGGAGGAGGAACTATGGCTACACCTTC
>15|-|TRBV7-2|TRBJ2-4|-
CASSQGYLAKNIQYF
TGTGCCAGCAGCCAGGGCTACCTAGCCAAAAACATTCAGTACTTC
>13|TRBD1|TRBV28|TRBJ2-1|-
CASLDRAYNEQFF
TGTGCCAGTTTAGACAGGGCCTACAATGAGCAGTTCTTC
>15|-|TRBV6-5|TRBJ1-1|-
CASSYSGRVDTEAFF
TGTGCCAGCAGTTACTCGGGCAGGGTGGACACTGAAGCTTTCTTT
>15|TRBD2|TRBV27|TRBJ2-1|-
CASSFLGGGYNEQFF
TGTGCCAGCAGTTTTCTCGGCGGGGGCTACAATGAGCAGTTCTTC
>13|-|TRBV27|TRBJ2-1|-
CASSLWGRESWFF
TGTGCCAGCAGTTTATGGGGGCGCGAATCGTGGTTCTTC
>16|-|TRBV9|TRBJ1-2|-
CASSPPAGMMSYGYTF
TGTGCCAGCAGCCCCCCAGCAGGGATGATGAGCTATGGCTACACCTTC
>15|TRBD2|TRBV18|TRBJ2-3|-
CASSPTGGGSDTQYF
TGTGCCAGCTCACCGACGGGAGGGGGGTCCGATACGCAGTATTTT
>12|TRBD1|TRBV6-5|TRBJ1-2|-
CASRQDRGSHTF
TGTGCCAGCAGACAGGACAGGGGAAGTCACACCTTC
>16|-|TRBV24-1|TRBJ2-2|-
CATSEAGTGNTGELFF
TGTGCCACCAGTGAGGCCGGGACTGGGAACACCGGGGAGCTGTTTTTT
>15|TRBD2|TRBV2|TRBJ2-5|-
CASSELAGVGETQYF
TGTGCCAGCAGTGAACTAGCGGGGGTCGGCGAGACCCAGTACTTC
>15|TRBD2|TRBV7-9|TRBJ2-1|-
CASSPGLAAYNEQFF
TGTGCCAGCAGCCCGGGACTAGCGGCGTACAATGAGCAGTTCTTC
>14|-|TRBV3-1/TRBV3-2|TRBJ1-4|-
CASSDAQGIEKLFF
TGTGCCAGCAGCGACGCCCAGGGCATTGAAAAACTGTTTTTT
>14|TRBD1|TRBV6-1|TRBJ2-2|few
CASSDQGAAGELFF
TGTGCCAGCAGTGATCAGGGGGCGGCCGGGGAGCTGTTTTTT
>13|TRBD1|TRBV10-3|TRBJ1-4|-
CASGQGANEKLFF
TGTGCCAGTGGACAGGGGGCTAATGAAAAACTGTTTTTT
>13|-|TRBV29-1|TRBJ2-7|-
CSVVVDNLYEQYF
TGCAGCGTTGTTGTGGACAACCTCTACGAGCAGTACTTC
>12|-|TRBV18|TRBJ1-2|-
CASSPSESVYTF
TGTGCCAGCTCACCATCCGAATCGGTGTACACCTTC
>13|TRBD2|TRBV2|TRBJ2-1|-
CASSELAGGEQFF
TGTGCCAGCAGTGAACTAGCGGGAGGTGAGCAGTTCTTC
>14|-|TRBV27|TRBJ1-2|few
CASSLFPGGVGYTF
TGTGCCAGCAGTTTATTCCCCGGGGGAGTGGGCTACACCTTC
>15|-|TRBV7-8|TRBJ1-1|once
CASSSRPGMNTEAFF
TGTGCCAGCAGCTCGAGGCCAGGGATGAACACTGAAGCTTTCTTT
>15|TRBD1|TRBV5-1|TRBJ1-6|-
CASSTLGQDNSPLHF
TGCGCCAGCAGCACCCTTGGACAGGATAATTCACCCCTCCACTTT
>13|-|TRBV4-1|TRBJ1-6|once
CASSQVNMSPLHF
TGCGCCAGCAGCCAAGTTAATATGTCACCCCTCCACTTT
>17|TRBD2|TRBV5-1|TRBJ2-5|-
CASSLRLAGGTGETQYF
TGCGCCAGCAGCTTAAGGCTAGCGGGGGGCACGGGGGAGACCCAGTACTTC
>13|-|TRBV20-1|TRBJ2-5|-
CSASKAGEETQYF
TGCAGTGCTAGTAAGGCAGGGGAGGAGACCCAGTACTTC
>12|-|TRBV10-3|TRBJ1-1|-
CAISGGTVEAFF
TGTGCCATCAGCGGCGGGACGGTTGAAGCTTTCTTT
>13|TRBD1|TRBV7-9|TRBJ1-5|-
CASSLTGDQPQHF
TGTGCCAGCAGCTTGACAGGGGATCAGCCCCAGCATTTT
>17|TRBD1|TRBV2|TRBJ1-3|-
CASSVNGQGISGNTIYF
TGTGCCAGCAGTGTCAACGGACAGGGCATATCTGGAAACACCATATATTTT
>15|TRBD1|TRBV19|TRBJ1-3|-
CASSPGQASTNTIYF
TGTGCCAGTAGCCCTGGACAGGCATCCACAAACACCATATATTTT
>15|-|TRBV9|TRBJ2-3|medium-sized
CASSVESTVADTQYF
TGTGCCAGCAGCGTAGAATCTACGGTGGCAGATACGCAGTATTTT
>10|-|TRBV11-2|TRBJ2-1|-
CASSRNEQFF
TGTGCCAGCAGCCGCAATGAGCAGTTCTTC
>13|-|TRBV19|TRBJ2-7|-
CASSMGQHYEQYF
TGTGCCAGTAGTATGGGCCAGCACTACGAGCAGTACTTC
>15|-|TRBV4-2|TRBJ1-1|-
CASSQPGLRGTEAFF
TGTGCCAGCAGCCAACCAGGCTTAAGGGGAACTGAAGCTTTCTTT
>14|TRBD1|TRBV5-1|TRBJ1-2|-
CASSRTGDDYGYTF
TGCGCCAGCAGCAGGACAGGGGATGACTATGGCTACACCTTC
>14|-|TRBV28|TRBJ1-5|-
CASSPYRAAQPQHF
TGTGCCAGCAGTCCTTACAGGGCCGCTCAGCCCCAGCATTTT
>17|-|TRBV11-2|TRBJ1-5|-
CASSSIQGAHSNQPQHF
TGTGCCAGCAGCTCTATCCAAGGAGCTCATAGCAATCAGCCCCAGCATTTT
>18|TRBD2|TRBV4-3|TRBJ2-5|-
CASSHLGGLAGGSETQYF
TGCGCCAGCAGCCACCTAGGGGGGCTAGCGGGAGGGTCAGAGACCCAGTACTTC
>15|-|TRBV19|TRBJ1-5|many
CASSMGRSRNQPQHF
TGTGCCAGTAGTATGGGGCGGTCGAGAAATCAGCCCCAGCATTTT
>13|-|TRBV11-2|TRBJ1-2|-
CASSLAVNYGYTF
TGTGCCAGCAGCTTAGCAGTAAACTATGGCTACACCTTC
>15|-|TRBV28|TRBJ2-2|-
CASITEKRSTGELFF
TGTGCCAGTATCACCGAAAAGCGGAGCACCGGGGAGCTGTTTTTT
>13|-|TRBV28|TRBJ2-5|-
CASSPPKGETQYF
TGTGCCAGCAGTCCGCCCAAGGGGGAGACCCAGTACTTC
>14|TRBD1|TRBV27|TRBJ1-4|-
CASPRGHINEKLFF
TGTGCCAGCCCGAGGGGGCATATTAATGAAAAACTGTTTTTT
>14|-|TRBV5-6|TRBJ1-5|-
CASSVLYSNQPQHF
TGTGCCAGCAGCGTACTGTATAGCAATCAGCCCCAGCATTTT
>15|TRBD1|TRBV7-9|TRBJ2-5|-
CASSTGTGGVETQYF
TGTGCCAGCAGCACCGGGACAGGGGGTGTAGAGACCCAGTACTTC
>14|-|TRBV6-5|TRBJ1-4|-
CASSDSSIWEKLFF
TGTGCCAGCAGTGACTCGTCTATCTGGGAAAAACTGTTTTTT
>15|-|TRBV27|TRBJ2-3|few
CASSLQWPHTDTQYF
TGTGCCAGCAGTTTACAGTGGCCACACACAGATACGCAGTATTTT
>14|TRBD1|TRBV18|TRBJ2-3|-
CASSPQGARDTQYF
TGTGCCAGCTCACCACAGGGGGCGCGAGATACGCAGTATTTT
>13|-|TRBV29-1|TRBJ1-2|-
CSVEDHLSGGYTF
TGCAGCGTTGAAGATCACCTCTCAGGCGGCTACACCTTC
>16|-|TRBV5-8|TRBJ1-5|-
CASSPSRGVGNQPQHF
TGTGCCAGCAGCCCCTCCAGGGGTGTGGGCAATCAGCCCCAGCATTTT
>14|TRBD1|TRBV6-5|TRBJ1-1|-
CASSPTRQGSEAFF
TGTGCCAGCAGTCCGACTAGACAGGGTTCTGAAGCTTTCTTT
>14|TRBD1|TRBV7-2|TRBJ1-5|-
CASSWGQGNQPQHF
TGTGCCAGCAGCTGGGGACAGGGTAATCAGCCCCAGCATTTT
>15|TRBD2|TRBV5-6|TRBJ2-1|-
CASSFVASGINEQFF
TGTGCCAGCAGCTTCGTCGCTAGCGGAATCAATGAGCAGTTCTTC
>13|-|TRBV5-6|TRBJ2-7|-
CASSSGHFYEQYF
TGTGCCAGCAGCTCGGGACATTTCTACGAGCAGTACTTC
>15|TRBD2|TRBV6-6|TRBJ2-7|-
CASRPRTSGIDEQYF
TGTGCCAGCAGGCCTAGGACTAGCGGGATTGATGAGCAGTACTTC
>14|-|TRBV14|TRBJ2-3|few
CASSQLTGVDTQYF
TGTGCCAGCAGCCAACTCACAGGCGTAGATACGCAGTATTTT
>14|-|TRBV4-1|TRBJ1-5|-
CASSLGGSNQPQHF
TGCGCCAGCAGCCTAGGGGGTAGCAATCAGCCCCAGCATTTT
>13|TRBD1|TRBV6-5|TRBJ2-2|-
CASRDRATGELFF
TGTGCCAGCCGGGACAGGGCCACCGGGGAGCTGTTTTTT
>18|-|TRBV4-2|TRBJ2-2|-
CASSQAKRSKGDTGELFF
TGTGCCAGCAGCCAAGCGAAGCGCTCGAAGGGGGACACCGGGGAGCTGTTTTTT
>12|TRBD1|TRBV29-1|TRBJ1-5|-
CSVRDSNQPQHF
TGCAGCGTTCGGGACAGTAATCAGCCCCAGCATTTT